The sequence of this T cell receptor (beta chain) was determined in a study of T cell responses to AZD1222 COVID-19 vaccine. Overall study results and limits: With two AZD1222 doses given, Spike-specific TCR breadth and depth both rose. Seropositive at baseline were only a handful of AZD1222 recipients. No repertoire was sampled before or during the peak T cell response, only after it. Vaccine-related CD4 TCRs covered spike, predominating at 160-218 and 743-854.

As regards this clone: The antigen is undetermined.

Sequenced by immunoSEQ multiplex PCR; TCRdb stores in-frame clones only, minus some. Here the sample spans about 150,000 clones, over 80% being singletons. Material: peripheral blood, obtained 28 days after the second AZD1222 dose. This TCR was recovered from an adult who received the AZD1222 COVID-19 vaccine.

Here the CDR3 reads CASRPGLAETYEQYF. Written as DNA, the CDR3 is TGTGCCAGCAGACCGGGACTAGCGGAAACTTACGAGCAGTACTTC. V is TRBV6-5 and J is TRBJ2-7; TRBD2 matches at 11 bases. The CDR3 covers 15 residues. From germline, CDR1 is MNHEY and CDR2 SVGAGI. V shed 6 bases, J shed 4 bases, and the junction held 8 bases outside the gene matches.